This T cell receptor (beta chain) appears in the sequencing data of a study of CD8+CD57+ T cells in acquired aplastic anemia. Study findings and constraints: Patients and controls turned out to have roughly 31 CD8+ CDR3 sequences in common. CD8+ Simpson's diversity in patients was not significantly different from that in controls.

The ends were cut back, 5 bases at V and 8 bases at J, with 12 bases in the middle. Germline V gene lookup returns CDR1 KGHDR and CDR2 SFDVKD. The CDR3 length is 13 residues. This clonotype was seen a single time. The antigen is unknown. Investigators profiled TCR beta VDJ and CDR3 from genomic DNA template. One entry per CDR3 protein, called by TCRdb with MiXCR from the reads. The sample comprises 150,000 to 200,000 distinct CDR3 sequences, 45% to 55% of which are singletons, and 25% to 40% rests with the top ten. Patients picked for sequencing had shown CD8+CD57+ cell expansion detected by flow cytometry. Every patient had severe acquired aplastic anemia. Patients had undergone no therapy by the time their blood was sampled.

V usage is TRBV24-1 and J usage is TRBJ2-1, with D possibly being TRBD2 (5 bases). The sequenced material came from sorted CD4+, CD8+, or CD8+CD57+ T cells (not recorded which) from PBMCs. The TCR was taken from a human donor with aplastic anemia. CDR3: CATSGGARDEQFF. CDR3 DNA sequence: TGTGCCACCAGTGGGGGAGCCCGCGATGAGCAGTTCTTC.